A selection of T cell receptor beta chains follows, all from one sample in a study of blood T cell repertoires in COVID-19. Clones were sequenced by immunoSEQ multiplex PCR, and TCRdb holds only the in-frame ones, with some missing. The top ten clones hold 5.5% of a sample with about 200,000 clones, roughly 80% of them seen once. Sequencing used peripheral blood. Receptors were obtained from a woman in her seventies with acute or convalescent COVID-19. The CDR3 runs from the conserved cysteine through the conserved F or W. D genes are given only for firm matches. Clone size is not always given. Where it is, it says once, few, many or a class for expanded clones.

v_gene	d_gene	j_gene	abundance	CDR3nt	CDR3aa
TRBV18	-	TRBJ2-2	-	TGTGCCAGCTTAGAGGGAAACACCGGGGAGCTGTTTTTT	CASLEGNTGELFF
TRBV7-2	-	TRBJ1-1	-	TGTGCCAGCAGCTTAGTATCCGGGGGCACTGAAGCTTTCTTT	CASSLVSGGTEAFF
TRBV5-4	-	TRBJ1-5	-	TGTGCCAGCAGCCAGGGCGTTGTGGATCAGCCCCAGCATTTT	CASSQGVVDQPQHF
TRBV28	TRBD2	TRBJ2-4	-	TGTGCCAGCATCGAGCGGGAGGGCCCCAAAAACATTCAGTACTTC	CASIEREGPKNIQYF
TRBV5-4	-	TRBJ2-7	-	TGTGCCAGCAGCTTGGCCAAGGGGTCCTACGAGCAGTACTTC	CASSLAKGSYEQYF
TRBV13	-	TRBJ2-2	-	TGTGCCAGCAGCTTAGAACAGGGTACCGGGGAGCTGTTTTTT	CASSLEQGTGELFF
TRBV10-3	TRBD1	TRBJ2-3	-	TGTGCCATCAGTGACCTCAAGACAGGGGGTGGCCCAGATACGCAGTATTTT	CAISDLKTGGGPDTQYF
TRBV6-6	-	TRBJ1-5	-	TGTGCCAGCAGTTACGAAGAGAGAGGGCCCCAGCATTTT	CASSYEERGPQHF
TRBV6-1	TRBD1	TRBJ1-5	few	TGTGCCAGCAGTGGGGGCGTCGGGACAGATTATCAGCCCCAGCATTTT	CASSGGVGTDYQPQHF
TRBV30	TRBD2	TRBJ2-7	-	TGTGCCTGGCAGCCGGGACTAGCGTCCTACGAGCAGTACTTC	CAWQPGLASYEQYF
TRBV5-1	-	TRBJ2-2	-	TGCGCCAGCAGCTTTATGGCCAGCGGCACCGGGGAGCTGTTTTTT	CASSFMASGTGELFF
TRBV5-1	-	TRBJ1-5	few	TGCGCCAGCAGCGCAGGGGAAAACAATCAGCCCCAGCATTTT	CASSAGENNQPQHF
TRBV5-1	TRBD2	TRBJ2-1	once	TGCGCCAGCGGGGGACTAGCGGGGTCTGGGGATGAGCAGTTCTTC	CASGGLAGSGDEQFF
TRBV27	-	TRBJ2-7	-	TGTGCCAGCAGTCTAGCACATACGACGGAGCAGTACTTC	CASSLAHTTEQYF
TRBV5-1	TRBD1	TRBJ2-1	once	TGCGCCAGCAGCTTAACAGGGGTCAATGAGCAGTTCTTC	CASSLTGVNEQFF
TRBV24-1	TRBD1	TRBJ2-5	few	TGTGCCACCAGTGATCCTAGGGACAGGCCAACAAATGGGGAGACCCAGTACTTC	CATSDPRDRPTNGETQYF
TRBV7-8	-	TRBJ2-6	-	TGTGCCAGCAGCTTAGTCAGTGGCTCTGGGGCCAACGTCCTGACTTTC	CASSLVSGSGANVLTF
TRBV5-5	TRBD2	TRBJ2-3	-	TGTGCCAGCAGCTCTCAGCGGGAACTAGATACGCAGTATTTT	CASSSQRELDTQYF
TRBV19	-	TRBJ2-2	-	TGTGCCAGTAGTCCCCGAGGGGGCACCGGGGAGCTGTTTTTT	CASSPRGGTGELFF
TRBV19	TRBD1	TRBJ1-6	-	TGTGCCAGTAGTATCGGGACAGGCTCCTATAATTCACCCCTCCACTTT	CASSIGTGSYNSPLHF
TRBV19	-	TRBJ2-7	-	TGTGCCAGTAGTATGCTCCGGTCCTACGAGCAGTACTTC	CASSMLRSYEQYF
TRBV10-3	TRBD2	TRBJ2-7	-	TGTGCCATCAGGGGAGCGGGAGTTCCCGACGAGCAGTACTTC	CAIRGAGVPDEQYF
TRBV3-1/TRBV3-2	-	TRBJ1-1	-	TGTGCCAGCAGCCAAGAGGGGGGAAACACTGAAGCTTTCTTT	CASSQEGGNTEAFF
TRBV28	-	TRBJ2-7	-	TGTGCCAGCAGCGCACCCCAACGGGACTCCCACGAGCAGTACTTC	CASSAPQRDSHEQYF
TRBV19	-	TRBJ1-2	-	TGTGCCAGTAGTAGAAGCTCGCCCTTCAACTATGGCTACACCTTC	CASSRSSPFNYGYTF
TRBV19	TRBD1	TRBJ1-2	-	TGTGCCAGTAGTACCGCGACAGGGTACGGCTACACCTTC	CASSTATGYGYTF
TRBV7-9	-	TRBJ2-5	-	TGTGCCAGCAACCCCCCTGCGGCAGCCCAAGAGACCCAGTACTTC	CASNPPAAAQETQYF
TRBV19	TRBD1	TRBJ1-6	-	TGTGCCAGCACCGGGACAGCACGTTATAATTCACCCCTCCACTTT	CASTGTARYNSPLHF
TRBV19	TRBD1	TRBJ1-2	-	TGTGCCAGTAGTTTTCGGACAGGTGAAATTGGCTACACCTTC	CASSFRTGEIGYTF
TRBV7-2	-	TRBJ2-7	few	TGTGCCAGCAGCTTAGTCGCCTACGAGCAGTACTTC	CASSLVAYEQYF
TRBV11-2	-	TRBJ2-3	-	TGTGCCAGCAGCTTAGTATTGCACAGGTTACCTAGCACAGATACGCAGTATTTT	CASSLVLHRLPSTDTQYF
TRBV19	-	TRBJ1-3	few	TGTGCCAGTAGTGCCCACAGGGTCTCTGGAAACACCATATATTTT	CASSAHRVSGNTIYF
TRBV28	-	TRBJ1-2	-	TGTGCCAGCAGTTTACTCCCGGGTTGGGTCTATGGCTACACCTTC	CASSLLPGWVYGYTF
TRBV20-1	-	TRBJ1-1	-	TGCAGTGCTAGTCGGGCAGGGCTTGGAGCTTTCTTT	CSASRAGLGAFF
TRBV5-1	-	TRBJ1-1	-	TGCGCCAGCAGCTTGCTAGGTCCCCCGACCACTGAAGCTTTCTTT	CASSLLGPPTTEAFF
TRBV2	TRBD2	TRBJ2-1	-	TGTGCCAGCAGTGGTCTAGCGGACAATGAGCAGTTCTTC	CASSGLADNEQFF
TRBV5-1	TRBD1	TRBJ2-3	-	TGCGCCAGCAGCTTGGGAGTTTTGGGACAGGGGGCCTCGTGGGCAGATACGCAGTATTTT	CASSLGVLGQGASWADTQYF
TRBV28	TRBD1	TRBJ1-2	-	TGTGCCAGCAGTCGACAGGGCTTATTCTATGGCTACACCTTC	CASSRQGLFYGYTF
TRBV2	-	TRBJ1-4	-	TGTGCCAGCAGTGAATTCAGGGTACAACTGTTTTTT	CASSEFRVQLFF
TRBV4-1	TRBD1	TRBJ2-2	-	TGCGCCAGCAGCCACCCGACAGGGATCGTCACCGGGGAGCTGTTTTTT	CASSHPTGIVTGELFF
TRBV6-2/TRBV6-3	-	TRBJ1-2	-	TGTGCCAGCAGTTACGGTGTTGGGGGCAGGGGAAATGGCTACACCTTC	CASSYGVGGRGNGYTF
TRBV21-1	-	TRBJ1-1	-	TGTGCCAGCAGCAAATGGGACAGGGTAGAAGATGGGAACACTGAAGCTTTCTTT	CASSKWDRVEDGNTEAFF
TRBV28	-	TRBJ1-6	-	TGTGCCAGCAAGAGGGATTCACCCCTCCACTTT	CASKRDSPLHF
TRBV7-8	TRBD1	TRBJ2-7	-	TGTGCCAGCAGCGGACAGGGGTACGAGCAGTACTTC	CASSGQGYEQYF
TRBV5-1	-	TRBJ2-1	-	TGCGCCAGCAGCGAATCTAGATTCGATGAGCAGTTCTTC	CASSESRFDEQFF
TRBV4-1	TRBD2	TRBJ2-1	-	TGCGCCAGCAGCCAGGCGACTAGCGGAACTTACAATGAGCAGTTCTTC	CASSQATSGTYNEQFF
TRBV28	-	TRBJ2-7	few	TGTGCCAGCAGTGCCGCAGGGTCGAACGAGCAGTACTTC	CASSAAGSNEQYF
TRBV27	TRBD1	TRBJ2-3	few	TGTGCCAGCAGTTTATCCACCGGGACAGGGTGGACAGATACGCAGTATTTT	CASSLSTGTGWTDTQYF
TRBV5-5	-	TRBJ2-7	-	TGTGCCAGCAGCGGGGGACAGGGTGGCGGGAGGATCCTCGGGGAGCAGTACTTC	CASSGGQGGGRILGEQYF
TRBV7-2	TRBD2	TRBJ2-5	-	TGTGCCAGCAGCTCTTCGGGGAGGGGAGAGACCCAGTACTTC	CASSSSGRGETQYF
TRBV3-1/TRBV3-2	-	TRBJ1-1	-	TGTGCCAGCAGCCAAGATAGCACTGAAGCTTTCTTT	CASSQDSTEAFF
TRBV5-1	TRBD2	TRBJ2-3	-	TGCGCCAGCAGCTCTACAGCGGGAGGTTACACAGATACGCAGTATTTT	CASSSTAGGYTDTQYF
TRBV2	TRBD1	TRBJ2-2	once	TGTGCCAGCAGGAAGGGGGCTACGGACACCGGGGAGCTGTTTTTT	CASRKGATDTGELFF
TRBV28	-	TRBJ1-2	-	TGTGCCAGCTCAGGTATAGCCCCCTCGGACAGAGGATATGGCTACACCTTC	CASSGIAPSDRGYGYTF
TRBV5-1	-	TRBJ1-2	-	TGCGCCAGCAGCTTCAGCGGACAGATTAACTATGGCTACACCTTC	CASSFSGQINYGYTF